The following is a T cell receptor beta chain sequence with its context. Antigen specificity is unknown. The assay was immunoSEQ multiplex PCR, and TCRdb's table has in-frame clones only and misses some. In the table there are roughly 130,000 clones, about 82% of which are singletons. The germline V and J ends were trimmed by 5 bases and 4 bases, with 17 bases remaining between them. The germline gives CDR1 SGHTA, CDR2 FQGNSA. The CDR3 extends over 15 amino acids. Time point described: week 11, during vaccination. Vaccine doses each comprised 300 ug of mutant IDH1 20-mer peptide, with topical imiquimod. This entry is derived from a study of a mutant IDH1 vaccine in newly diagnosed glioma. At the level of the study: Vaccine administration was initiated 4-6 weeks following radiotherapy alone, or with temozolomide cycles.

The receptor comes from a man in his forties with glioma. Sample: PBMCs, taken from a glioma patient whose treatment included an IDH1 peptide vaccine. The genes are TRBV7-2 and TRBJ1-1, with D possibly matching TRBD1 (5 bases). DNA for the CDR3: TGTGCCAGCAGCCCGATGACCTGGGGGAGCACTGAAGCTTTCTTT. This codes for CASSPMTWGSTEAFF.